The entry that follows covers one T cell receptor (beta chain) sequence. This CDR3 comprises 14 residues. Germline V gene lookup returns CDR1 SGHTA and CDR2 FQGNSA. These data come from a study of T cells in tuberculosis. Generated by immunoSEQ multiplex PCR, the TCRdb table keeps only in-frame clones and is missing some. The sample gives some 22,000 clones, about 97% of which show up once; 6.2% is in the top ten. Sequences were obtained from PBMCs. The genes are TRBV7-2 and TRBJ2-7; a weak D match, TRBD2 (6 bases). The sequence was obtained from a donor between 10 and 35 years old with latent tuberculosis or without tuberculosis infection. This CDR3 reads CASHEGPWGDEQYF. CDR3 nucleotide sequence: TGTGCTAGCCACGAGGGACCCTGGGGGGACGAGCAGTACTTC. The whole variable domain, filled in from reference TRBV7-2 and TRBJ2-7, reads GAGVSQSPSNKVTEKGKDVELRCDPISGHTALYWYRQSLGQGLEFLIYFQGNSAPDKSGLPSDRFSAERTGGSVSTLTIQRTQQEDSAVYLCASHEGPWGDEQYFGPGTRLTVT.